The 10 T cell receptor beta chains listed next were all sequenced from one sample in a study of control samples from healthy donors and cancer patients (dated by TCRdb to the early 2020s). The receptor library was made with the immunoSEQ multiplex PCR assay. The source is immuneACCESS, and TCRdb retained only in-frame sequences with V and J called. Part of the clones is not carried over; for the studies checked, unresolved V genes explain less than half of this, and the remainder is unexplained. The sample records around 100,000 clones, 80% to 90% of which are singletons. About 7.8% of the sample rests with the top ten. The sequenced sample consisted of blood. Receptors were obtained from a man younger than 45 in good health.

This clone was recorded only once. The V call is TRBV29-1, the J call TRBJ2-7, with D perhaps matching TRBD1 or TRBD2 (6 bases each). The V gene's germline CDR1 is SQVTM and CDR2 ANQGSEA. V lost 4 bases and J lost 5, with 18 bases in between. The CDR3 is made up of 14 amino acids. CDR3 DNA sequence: TGCAGCGTTGGCAAAGGGGGGTTATCCCACGAGCAGTACTTC. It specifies CSVGKGGLSHEQYF.

CDR3 amino acids: CAWSPPPDSYQPQHF. CDR3 nucleotide sequence: TGTGCCTGGAGCCCCCCTCCGGACAGTTATCAGCCCCAGCATTTT. This sequence joins TRBV30 and TRBJ1-5; perhaps TRBD1 as D (6 bases). Deletions cut 3 bases from V and 5 bases from J, with 17 bases between. The CDR3 runs 15 residues. Germline values: CDR1 GTSNPN, CDR2 SVGIG (reference sequence).

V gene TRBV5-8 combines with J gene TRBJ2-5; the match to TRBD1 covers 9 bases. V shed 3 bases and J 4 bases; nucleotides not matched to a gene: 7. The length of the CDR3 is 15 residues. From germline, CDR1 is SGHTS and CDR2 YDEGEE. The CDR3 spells CASSWATGGGETQYF. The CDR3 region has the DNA TGTGCCAGCAGCTGGGCCACAGGGGGCGGAGAGACCCAGTACTTC.

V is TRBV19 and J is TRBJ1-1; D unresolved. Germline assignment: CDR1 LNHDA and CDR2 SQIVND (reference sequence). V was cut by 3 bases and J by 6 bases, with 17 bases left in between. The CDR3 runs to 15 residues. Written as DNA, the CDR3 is TGTGCCAGTAGTATCACCGGGCCAAAGGGTCCTGAAGCTTTCTTT. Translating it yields CASSITGPKGPEAFF.

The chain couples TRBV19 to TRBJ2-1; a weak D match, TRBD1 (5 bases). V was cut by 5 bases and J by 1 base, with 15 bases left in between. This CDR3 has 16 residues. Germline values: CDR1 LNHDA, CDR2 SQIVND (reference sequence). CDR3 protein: CASSLGHAFSYNEQFF. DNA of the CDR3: TGTGCCAGTAGTCTTGGACACGCCTTTTCCTACAATGAGCAGTTCTTC.

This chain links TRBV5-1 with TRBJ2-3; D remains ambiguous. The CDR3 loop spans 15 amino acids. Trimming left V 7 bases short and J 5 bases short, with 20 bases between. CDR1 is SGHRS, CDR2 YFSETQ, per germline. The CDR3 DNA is TGCGCCAGCCGTCCAGGACCCCAAATGGAAGATACGCAGTATTTT. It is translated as CASRPGPQMEDTQYF.

CDR3 DNA: TGTGCCACCAGTGACATTACAGGGGAAGGCTACACCTTC. Translated: CATSDITGEGYTF. The V gene is TRBV24-1, the J gene TRBJ1-2; 7 positions agree with TRBD1. This CDR3 region has 13 residues. V was pared by 4 bases and J by 8 bases, with 6 bases of the junction left unmatched. Germline loops: CDR1 KGHDR, CDR2 SFDVKD.

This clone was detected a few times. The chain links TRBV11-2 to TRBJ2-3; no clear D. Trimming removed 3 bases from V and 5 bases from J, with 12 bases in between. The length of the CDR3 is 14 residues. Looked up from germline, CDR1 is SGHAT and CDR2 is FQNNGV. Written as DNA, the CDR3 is TGTGCCAGCAGCTTTCCGCGAACCGGAGATACGCAGTATTTT. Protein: CASSFPRTGDTQYF.

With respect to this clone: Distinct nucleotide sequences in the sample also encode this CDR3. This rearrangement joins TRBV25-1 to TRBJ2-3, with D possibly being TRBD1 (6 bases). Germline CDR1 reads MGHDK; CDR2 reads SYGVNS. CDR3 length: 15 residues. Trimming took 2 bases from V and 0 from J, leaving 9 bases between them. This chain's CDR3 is CASSEAGTSTDTQYF. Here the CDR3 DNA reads TGTGCCAGCAGTGAAGCAGGGACAAGCACAGATACGCAGTATTTT.

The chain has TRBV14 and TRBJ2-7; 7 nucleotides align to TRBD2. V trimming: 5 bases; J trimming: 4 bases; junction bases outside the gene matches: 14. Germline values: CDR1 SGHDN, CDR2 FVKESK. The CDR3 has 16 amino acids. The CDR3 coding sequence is TGTGCCAGCAGCTTCGGACATTCTCGGGGGGATTACGAGCAGTACTTC. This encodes CASSFGHSRGDYEQYF.